This TCR beta chain was sequenced during a study of CD8 T cells in ankylosing spondylitis. Whole-study findings and limits: The clones that were linked to disease were reported to be significantly enriched in matched synovial fluid samples from ankylosing spondylitis patients. What seemed typical of ankylosing spondylitis blood was a TCR beta motif built from about 8 highly homologous variants.

Researchers built TCR beta libraries using quantitative 5'-RACE with molecular barcodes. TCRdb recomputed calls from the 5' RACE reads with MiXCR, one row per CDR3 protein. The sample holds roughly 300,000 distinct CDR3 sequences, roughly 8% seen once. This clonotype was found a few times. Its antigen is not identified. The germline V gene has CDR1 ENHRY and CDR2 SYGVKD. The CDR3 length is 18 residues. Trimming cost V 3 bases and J 0 bases; bases outside gene matches: 11. The chain carries TRBV10-3 and TRBJ2-1; 7 nucleotides match TRBD2. Sample: blood, either unsorted or a sorted T cell fraction (not recorded which). This TCR was recovered from a male donor with ankylosing spondylitis. CDR3 residues: CAISDPAGERGSYNEQFF. The CDR3 DNA is TGTGCCATCAGTGACCCGGCGGGGGAGCGCGGCTCCTACAATGAGCAGTTCTTC.